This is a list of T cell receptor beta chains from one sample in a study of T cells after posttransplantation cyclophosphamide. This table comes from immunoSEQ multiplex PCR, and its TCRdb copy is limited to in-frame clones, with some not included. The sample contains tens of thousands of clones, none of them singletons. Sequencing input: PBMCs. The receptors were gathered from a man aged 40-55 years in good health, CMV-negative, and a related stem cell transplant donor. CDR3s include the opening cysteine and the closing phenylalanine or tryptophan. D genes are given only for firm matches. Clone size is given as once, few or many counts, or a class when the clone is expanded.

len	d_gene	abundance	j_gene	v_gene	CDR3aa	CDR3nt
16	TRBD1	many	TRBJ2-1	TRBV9	CASSVTGGLAYNEQFF	TGTGCCAGCAGCGTCACAGGGGGCCTCGCCTACAATGAGCAGTTCTTC
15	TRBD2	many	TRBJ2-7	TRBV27	CASSTPSGSSYEQYF	TGTGCCAGCAGTACCCCTAGCGGGAGCTCCTACGAGCAGTACTTC
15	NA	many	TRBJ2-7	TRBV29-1	CSVEKVGTNTYEQYF	TGCAGCGTTGAAAAGGTCGGGACAAACACCTACGAGCAGTACTTC
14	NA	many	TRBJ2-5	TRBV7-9	CASSQLTRGETQYF	TGTGCCAGCAGCCAATTGACGCGGGGAGAGACCCAGTACTTC
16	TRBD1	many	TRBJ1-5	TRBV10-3	CAISVGDSYSNQPQHF	TGTGCCATCAGTGTTGGGGACAGTTATAGCAATCAGCCCCAGCATTTT
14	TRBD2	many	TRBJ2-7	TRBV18	CASSPTSGENEQYF	TGTGCCAGCTCACCGACTAGCGGAGAGAATGAGCAGTACTTC
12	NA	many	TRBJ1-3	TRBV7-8	CASSRVGNTIYF	TGTGCCAGCAGCCGAGTCGGAAACACCATATATTTT
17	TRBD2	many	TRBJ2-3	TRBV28	CASNSRPAGGRSDTQYF	TGTGCCAGCAATTCTCGCCCCGCGGGCGGGAGGTCCGATACGCAGTATTTT
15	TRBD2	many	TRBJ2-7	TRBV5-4	CASSSERERNREQYF	TGTGCCAGCAGCTCGGAGCGGGAGCGGAATCGCGAGCAGTACTTC
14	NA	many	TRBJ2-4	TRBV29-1	CSVTDGLAKNIQYF	TGCAGCGTTACAGATGGACTAGCCAAAAACATTCAGTACTTC
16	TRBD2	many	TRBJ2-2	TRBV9	CASSASSGLNTGELFF	TGTGCCAGCAGCGCATCTAGCGGGCTTAACACCGGGGAGCTGTTTTTT
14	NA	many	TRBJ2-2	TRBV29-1	CSVERGRDTGELFF	TGCAGCGTTGAACGGGGGAGAGACACCGGGGAGCTGTTTTTT
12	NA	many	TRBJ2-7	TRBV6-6	CASSQGAYEQYF	TGTGCCAGCAGTCAGGGTGCCTACGAGCAGTACTTC
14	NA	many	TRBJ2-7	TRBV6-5	CASSSPRRTYEQYF	TGTGCCAGCAGCTCCCCACGCAGAACCTACGAGCAGTACTTC
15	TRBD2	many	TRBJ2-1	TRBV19	CASSILAGGPDEQFF	TGTGCCAGTAGTATACTAGCGGGAGGGCCGGATGAGCAGTTCTTC
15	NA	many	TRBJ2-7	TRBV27	CASTFKEEAAYEQYF	TGTGCCAGCACCTTTAAAGAGGAGGCCGCCTACGAGCAGTACTTC
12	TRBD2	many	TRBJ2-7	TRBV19	CASSFLAGEQYF	TGTGCCAGTAGTTTTCTAGCGGGCGAGCAGTACTTC
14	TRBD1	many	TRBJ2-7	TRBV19	CASSIGQGGYEQYF	TGTGCCAGTAGTATCGGACAGGGGGGCTACGAGCAGTACTTC
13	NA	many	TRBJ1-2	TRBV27	CASSYQANYGYTF	TGTGCCAGCAGTTATCAGGCCAACTATGGCTACACCTTC
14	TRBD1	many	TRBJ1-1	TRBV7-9	CASSPNRGNTEAFF	TGTGCCAGCAGTCCGAACAGGGGGAACACTGAAGCTTTCTTT
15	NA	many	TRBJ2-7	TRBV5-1	CASSLDGQRPYEQYF	TGCGCCAGCAGCTTGGATGGACAGAGACCCTACGAGCAGTACTTC
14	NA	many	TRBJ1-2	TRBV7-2	CASSLARGAGGYTF	TGTGCCAGCAGCTTGGCCAGGGGAGCTGGGGGCTACACCTTC
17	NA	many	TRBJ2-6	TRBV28	CASSLAGLNSGANVLTF	TGTGCCAGCAGTTTAGCGGGGCTCAACTCTGGGGCCAACGTCCTGACTTTC
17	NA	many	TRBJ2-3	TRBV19	CASSIDPGRTSTDTQYF	TGTGCCAGTAGTATAGACCCCGGTAGGACTAGCACAGATACGCAGTATTTT
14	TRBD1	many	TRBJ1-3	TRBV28	CASSLGQGAYTIYF	TGTGCCAGCAGTTTAGGGCAGGGGGCCTACACCATATATTTT
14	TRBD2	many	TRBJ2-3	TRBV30	CAWRVAGSADTQYF	TGTGCCTGGAGGGTAGCGGGCTCCGCAGATACGCAGTATTTT